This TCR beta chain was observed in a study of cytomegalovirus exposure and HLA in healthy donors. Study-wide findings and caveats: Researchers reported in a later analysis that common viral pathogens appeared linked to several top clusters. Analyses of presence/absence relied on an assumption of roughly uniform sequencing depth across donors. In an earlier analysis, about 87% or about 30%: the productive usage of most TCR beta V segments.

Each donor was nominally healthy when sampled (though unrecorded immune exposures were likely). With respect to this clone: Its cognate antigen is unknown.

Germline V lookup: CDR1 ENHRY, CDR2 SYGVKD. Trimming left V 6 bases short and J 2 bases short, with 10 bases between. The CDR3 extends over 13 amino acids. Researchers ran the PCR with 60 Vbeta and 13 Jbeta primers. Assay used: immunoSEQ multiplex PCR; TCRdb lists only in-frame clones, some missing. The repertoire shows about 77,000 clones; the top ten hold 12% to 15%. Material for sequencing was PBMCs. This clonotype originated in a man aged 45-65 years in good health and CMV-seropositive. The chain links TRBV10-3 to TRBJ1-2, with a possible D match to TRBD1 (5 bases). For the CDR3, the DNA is TGTGCCATCAGCATCCCAGGGAACTATGGCTACACCTTC. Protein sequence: CAISIPGNYGYTF.